The 9 T cell receptor beta chains below all came from one sample that was sequenced in a study of OX40 agonist ivuxolimab in advanced cancers. Library preparation used the immunoSEQ multiplex PCR assay. Imported from immuneACCESS, the table was reduced by TCRdb to in-frame sequences with V and J called. These copies leave out some clones; in studies compared against another copy, an unresolved V gene accounts for under half, and the cause of the remainder is not known. Within this sample are about 43,000 clones, with approximately 90% of them counted one time only. The ten largest clones capture roughly a fifth of the sample. The source was CD4+ or CD8+ T cells sorted from blood, collected in a trial of the OX40 agonist ivuxolimab. All receptors derive from an adult with an advanced solid tumor such as melanoma, head and neck, liver or kidney cancer.

This clone occurred once. The V call is TRBV6-6, the J call TRBJ1-1; D gene unclear. Germline V CDR1 and CDR2: MNHNY, SVGAGI (reference sequence). V was cut by 7 bases and J by 1 base, with 16 bases left in between. The CDR3 sequence is 15 residues long. The CDR3 loop is CASMDDEFWNTEAFF. Here the CDR3 DNA reads TGTGCCAGCATGGACGACGAGTTTTGGAACACTGAAGCTTTCTTT.

The chain links TRBV28 to TRBJ2-7, with 13 positions matching TRBD2. J was trimmed by 6 bases and V by 4 bases; bases with no gene match: 9. This CDR3 spans 16 amino acids. Germline values: CDR1 MDHEN, CDR2 SYDVKM. CDR3 sequence: CASSSPTSGRALEQYF. The CDR3 coding sequence is TGTGCCAGCAGTTCGCCCACTAGCGGGAGGGCCCTCGAGCAGTACTTC. The variable domain in full, completed from reference TRBV28 and TRBJ2-7, reads DVKVTQSSRYLVKRTGEKVFLECVQDMDHENMFWYRQDPGLGLRLIYFSYDVKMKEKGDIPEGYSVSREKKERFSLILESASTNQTSMYLCASSSPTSGRALEQYFGPGTRLTVT.

The chain couples TRBV11-2 to TRBJ2-7; TRBD2 is a possible D gene (5 bases). The V end lost 6 bases, the J end lost 7 bases, and 16 bases lay between the germline ends. The CDR3 has 13 residues. CDR1 SGHAT and CDR2 FQNNGV come from the germline V gene. The CDR3 DNA reads TGTGCCAGCAGTTTCGGACCCGGCGGGGAGCAGTACTTC. As protein: CASSFGPGGEQYF. Complete variable domain (other parts from reference TRBV11-2 and TRBJ2-7): EAGVAQSPRYKIIEKRQSVAFWCNPISGHATLYWYQQILGQGPKLLIQFQNNGVVDDSQLPKDRFSAERLKGVDSTLKIQPAKLEDSAVYLCASSFGPGGEQYFGPGTRLTVT.

The chain employs TRBV29-1 and TRBJ2-2, with D unclear. V was clipped by 0 bases and J by 2 bases, with 10 bases between them. Germline V gene lookup returns CDR1 SQVTM and CDR2 ANQGSEA. The CDR3 length is 15 residues. CDR3 sequence (DNA): TGCAGCGTTGAAGAGGGCGCCGCCAACACCGGGGAGCTGTTTTTT. Translating it yields CSVEEGAANTGELFF.

In DNA, the CDR3 is TGTGCCAGCCTACAGGGGGTTGGGTACGAGCAGTACTTC. Protein product: CASLQGVGYEQYF. This chain links TRBV2 with TRBJ2-7; 8 bases fit TRBD1. This CDR3 region has 13 residues. Per the germline V gene, CDR1 is SNHLY and CDR2 is FYNNEI. The junction had 7 bases not matched to a gene; V was cut back by 8 bases and J by 4 bases.

The chain combines TRBV7-3 with TRBJ1-1; a possible D gene is TRBD1 (5 bases). The CDR3 covers 15 residues. Trimming left V 7 bases short and J 0 bases short, with 15 bases between. Germline V gives CDR1 SGHTA, CDR2 FQGTGA. Written as DNA, the CDR3 is TGTGCCAGCAAGGGGTCCCAGAACATGAACACTGAAGCTTTCTTT. Translation: CASKGSQNMNTEAFF.

This sequence joins TRBV6-4 and TRBJ1-6, with D perhaps matching TRBD1 (5 bases). From germline, CDR1 is MRHNA and CDR2 SNTAGT. Deletions cut 2 bases from V and 7 bases from J, with 15 bases between. The CDR3 has 16 amino acids. The CDR3 loop is CASSDLPAGDNSPLHF. In DNA form, the CDR3 reads TGTGCCAGCAGTGACCTTCCCGCCGGGGACAATTCACCCCTCCACTTT.

The chain couples TRBV28 to TRBJ2-3; D unclear. The CDR3 has 15 amino acids. The germline V gene has CDR1 MDHEN and CDR2 SYDVKM. V was shortened by 4 bases and J by 2 bases, with 13 bases between the two germline ends. In DNA, the CDR3 is TGTGCCAGCAGTTCTTGGCAGCAGAACACAGATACGCAGTATTTT. Translated: CASSSWQQNTDTQYF.

This clone was observed many times. The V call is TRBV16, the J call TRBJ2-2; D uncertain. This CDR3 is 13 amino acids long. The V gene lost 2 bases and the J gene lost 1 base, with 2 bases spanning the gap. The germline V gene has CDR1 KGHSY and CDR2 FQNENV. CDR3 nucleotides: TGTGCCAGCAGCCAAGGGAACACCGGGGAGCTGTTTTTT. This gives the protein CASSQGNTGELFF.